This entry lists 3 T cell receptor beta chains sequenced from one sample in a study of T cell changes during pregnancy in multiple sclerosis. Some clones are missing from TCRdb's copy, which holds only in-frame ones; the method was immunoSEQ multiplex PCR. The sample gives under 40,000 clones, over 80% of which show up once; roughly 29% is in the top ten. The sample was CD8+ T cells from peripheral blood mononuclear cells, taken before pregnancy. These receptors were obtained from a female donor with multiple sclerosis, enrolled in a pregnancy study.

In this sample, this clone turned up a few times. The chain combines TRBV4-1 with TRBJ2-6; 7 nucleotides align to TRBD1. Germline V gene lookup returns CDR1 MGHRA and CDR2 YSYEKL. V gave up 2 bases and J gave up 3 bases; unmatched junction bases: 7. The CDR3 has 17 residues. The CDR3 spells CASSQTGALSGANVLTF. The CDR3 DNA reads as TGCGCCAGCAGCCAAACAGGGGCCCTCAGTGGGGCCAACGTCCTGACTTTC.

The chain joins TRBV6-1 to TRBJ1-2; D unresolved. The CDR3 covers 13 residues. The V end lost 8 bases, the J end lost 2 bases, and 12 bases lay between the germline ends. Germline assignment: CDR1 MNHNS and CDR2 SASEGT. CDR3 region: CASAPGGNYGYTF. CDR3 DNA: TGTGCCAGCGCCCCGGGCGGGAACTATGGCTACACCTTC.

This clone appeared once. The V and J genes are TRBV19 and TRBJ2-1; 11 bases align to TRBD2. Germline lookup yields CDR1 LNHDA and CDR2 SQIVND (reference sequence). J gave up 8 bases and V 2 bases, and 5 bases lay outside the gene matches. CDR3 length: 15 residues. CDR3 loop: CASSISLAGGDEQFF. CDR3 nucleotide sequence: TGTGCCAGTAGTATATCCCTAGCGGGAGGCGATGAGCAGTTCTTC.